The 18 T cell receptor beta chains below were found in one sample sequenced in a study of molecular identifiers for immune sequencing clone quantification. TCRdb ran MiXCR on the PCR reads and lists one entry per CDR3 protein. The sample comprises hundreds of thousands of distinct CDR3 sequences, 24% of which are singletons, and around 0.7% rests with the top ten. Input material: naive CD8+ T cells from blood, with Jurkat cell RNA spiked in. Indicated subset: FACS-sorted CD8+CD4-CCR7+CD45RA+ naive T cells. These receptors were taken from a human donor in good health. Some libraries in this study had Jurkat cell RNA spiked in.

This clonotype has only a few counts. One base away lies a much larger clone, so this may be a sequencing read error. This chain uses TRBV4-3 with TRBJ1-4, with D uncertain. Germline V lookup: CDR1 LGHNA, CDR2 YSLEER. The CDR3 runs to 15 residues. This CDR3 is CASSPFWATNERLFF. The DNA for the CDR3 is TGCGCCAGCAGCCCCTTCTGGGCAACTAATGAAAGACTGTTTTTT.

The table lists this clonotype with many counts. The V and J genes are TRBV7-8 and TRBJ2-7, with 9 bases matching TRBD1. The ends lost 3 bases at V and 3 bases at J; junction bases unmatched: 6. CDR1 is SGHVS, CDR2 FQNEAQ, per germline. This CDR3 is built from 15 residues. The CDR3, as DNA: TGTGCCAGCAGCTTTTCCGGACAGGGGCACTACGAGCAGTACTTC. It encodes CASSFSGQGHYEQYF.

The J gene is TRBJ2-6, the V gene TRBV7-6, with 7 positions matching TRBD1. This CDR3 region has 17 residues. The V gene's germline CDR1 is SGHVS and CDR2 FNYEAQ. Trimming cost V 5 bases and J 0 bases; bases outside gene matches: 7. The CDR3 sequence is CASSKGQSTSGANVLTF. The CDR3 DNA follows: TGTGCCAGCAGCAAGGGACAGTCAACCTCTGGGGCCAACGTCCTGACTTTC.

This clonotype was seen repeatedly, ten times or more. The rearrangement uses TRBV9 and TRBJ2-2; perhaps TRBD1 as D (5 bases). This CDR3 region has 12 residues. Trimming left V 5 bases short and J 9 bases short, with 11 bases between. Germline values: CDR1 SGDLS, CDR2 YYNGEE. The CDR3 reads CASSRTGRELFF. DNA of the CDR3: TGTGCCAGCAGTCGCACAGGCCGGGAGCTGTTTTTT.

This clonotype was observed a handful of times. This chain links TRBV27 with TRBJ1-1; TRBD1 is a possible D gene (5 bases). Germline assignment: CDR1 MNHEY and CDR2 SMNVEV (reference sequence). The CDR3 contains 14 residues. Trimming pared 0 bases from V and 4 bases from J, leaving 9 bases between. The CDR3 DNA reads TGTGCCAGCAGTTTATCTGGGGCCCCCACTGAAGCTTTCTTT. This codes for CASSLSGAPTEAFF.

V and J are TRBV27 and TRBJ2-7; TRBD2 aligns across 7 bases. Trimming cost V 4 bases and J 3 bases; bases outside gene matches: 3. This CDR3 comprises 13 residues. The germline gives CDR1 MNHEY, CDR2 SMNVEV (reference sequence). This CDR3 is CASSWGGDYEQYF. CDR3 nucleotides: TGTGCCAGCAGTTGGGGGGGGGACTACGAGCAGTACTTC.

As regards this clonotype: One end of the junction fails to match germline, which may point to a read error. This chain joins TRBV9 and TRBJ2-3; D might be TRBD2 (6 bases). The CDR3 totals 16 residues. Germline V gene lookup returns CDR1 SGDLS and CDR2 YYNGEE. The CDR3 DNA sequence: TGTGCCGGCAGCGATCCGGGCGGAGGGCGGTCAGATACGCAGTATTTT. Protein product: CAGSDPGGGRSDTQYF.

This clonotype was seen many times. The chain joins TRBV28 to TRBJ1-1; D not certain. Trimming stripped 3 bases from V and 0 bases from J, with 14 bases between. Germline loops: CDR1 MDHEN, CDR2 SYDVKM. The CDR3 is 16 residues long. The CDR3: CASSFMAGQMNTEAFF. Written as DNA, the CDR3 is TGTGCCAGCAGTTTCATGGCAGGTCAAATGAACACTGAAGCTTTCTTT.

This sequence joins TRBV12-3 or TRBV12-4 and TRBJ2-5; TRBD2 might be the D (5 bases). The CDR3 runs to 13 residues. The ends were cut back, 6 bases at V and 5 bases at J, with 13 bases in the middle. Written as DNA, the CDR3 is TGTGCCAGCAGCGTCGGGGAGTCGGAGACCCAGTACTTC. Protein sequence: CASSVGESETQYF.

The rearrangement joins TRBV7-9 to TRBJ2-7, with D possibly TRBD1 on 5 matching bases. Per the germline V gene, CDR1 is SEHNR and CDR2 is FQNEAQ (reference sequence). The CDR3 is 16 amino acids. V dropped 5 bases and J dropped 8 bases, with 25 bases sitting between them. The CDR3 nucleotides read TGTGCCAGCAGCGCGACGTTTGGGGCCGCACCCGACAAGCAGTACTTC. Amino acids: CASSATFGAAPDKQYF.

As for this clonotype: This could be a read error, since a much larger clone is one nucleotide away. J is TRBJ2-7 and V is TRBV4-3; weak D call: TRBD1 (6 bases). Germline V gene lookup returns CDR1 LGHNA and CDR2 YSLEER. The CDR3 is 14 residues long. The DNA for the CDR3 is TGCGCCCGCAGCCAAGAGAGACAGGCCCTCGAGCAGTACTTC. This gives the protein CARSQERQALEQYF.

Details on this clonotype: Sequence at one end of the junction differs from germline and may be a read error. The rearrangement links TRBV19 to TRBJ2-3; D possibly corresponds to TRBD1 (6 bases). The CDR3 runs to 16 residues. Germline V gene sequence: CDR1 LNHDA, CDR2 SQIVND (reference sequence). CDR3 DNA: TGTGCCAGGAGTATAGGCGGCAGGGGTTTCATCGATACGCAGTATTTT. The encoded protein is CARSIGGRGFIDTQYF.

The rearrangement uses TRBV3-1 and TRBJ1-1; D unresolved. The germline V gene has CDR1 LGHDT and CDR2 YNNKEL (reference sequence). The V gene lost 0 bases and the J gene lost 5 bases, with 13 bases spanning the gap. The CDR3 spans 15 residues. The CDR3 loop reads CASSQDLLDLTEAFF. The CDR3 DNA reads TGTGCCAGCAGCCAAGATCTTTTAGATCTTACTGAAGCTTTCTTT.

This clonotype was seen more than once but under ten times. The V call is TRBV20-1, the J call TRBJ2-1; the D gene is possibly TRBD2 (5 bases). The CDR3 runs to 14 residues. Germline V gives CDR1 DFQATT, CDR2 SNEGSKA (reference sequence). The germline V and J ends were trimmed by 5 bases and 2 bases, with 13 bases remaining between them. The CDR3 nucleotides read TGCAGTGCTGAGCCGGAGGTCCCCTACAATGAGCAGTTCTTC. This encodes CSAEPEVPYNEQFF.

This clonotype has more than one count but fewer than ten. The chain couples TRBV29-1 to TRBJ2-1; 8 nucleotides match TRBD2. Germline loops: CDR1 SQVTM, CDR2 ANQGSEA. The junction had 10 bases not matched to a gene; V was cut back by 8 bases and J by 4 bases. The CDR3 runs to 14 residues. The CDR3: CSQSTSGLYNEQFF. The CDR3 DNA sequence: TGCAGCCAATCCACTAGCGGACTATACAATGAGCAGTTCTTC.

The chain recombines TRBV28 with TRBJ2-1; D gene ambiguous. V gave up 11 bases and J gave up 3 bases, with 17 bases separating them. Germline CDR1 is MDHEN and CDR2 is SYDVKM. There are 14 residues in the CDR3. The CDR3 bases are TGTGCCGCCATACGAGGTCCTCTCTACAATGAGCAGTTCTTC. Its translation: CAAIRGPLYNEQFF. Full variable domain (remainder filled in from reference TRBV28 and TRBJ2-1): DVKVTQSSRYLVKRTGEKVFLECVQDMDHENMFWYRQDPGLGLRLIYFSYDVKMKEKGDIPEGYSVSREKKERFSLILESASTNQTSMYLCAAIRGPLYNEQFFGPGTRLTVL.

In regard to this clonotype: Its ends do not fully match the called genes, so a read error is possible. This chain joins TRBV27 and TRBJ1-5, with TRBD1 as a possible D gene (6 bases). The CDR3 spans 17 residues. Germline V lookup: CDR1 MNHEY, CDR2 SMNVEV (reference sequence). The CDR3 DNA follows: TGTGCCAGCTGTTTATTGGGGGTGGGGGGGCTGGGTCAGCCCCAGCATTTT. Its protein is CASCLLGVGGLGQPQHF.

As for this clonotype: The junction differs from germline at one of its ends, possibly a read error. The rearrangement joins TRBV20-1 to TRBJ2-7, with TRBD2 as a possible D gene (7 bases). Germline CDR1 and CDR2: DFQATT and SNEGSKA (reference sequence). This CDR3 is built from 14 residues. The CDR3, as DNA: TGCAGTGTCACAACCGGGGGGCGCTCCTACGAGCAGTACTTT. It specifies CSVTTGGRSYEQYF.